This record covers a single TCR beta chain. This clone has just one count. The antigen it binds to is not known. Within one base of it there is no much larger clone, and no base qualities were kept. The source of the sample is a study of cytomegalovirus exposure and HLA in healthy donors (dated by TCRdb to about 2017). Regarding the complete study: In an earlier analysis of around 540 of the donors, approximately 260 Gb of sequence data and roughly 100 million unique TCR beta sequences from 150 million to 200 million T cells were reported. Donor age, sex, ethnicity and CMV serostatus were compiled alongside the repertoire data. HLA typing covered class I and class II loci at four-digit resolution. To predict cytomegalovirus infection status, the study combined high-throughput TCR immunosequencing, statistical association of individual TCRs with disease status, and machine learning. Using immunosequencing, the study profiled T cell repertoires from 500 to 800 subjects and related those repertoires to cytomegalovirus serostatus. Approximately 300 gigabases of sequencing data and 70 million to 100 million unique TCR sequences made up an early release that covered several hundred HLA-typed donors. A later genetic analysis took genome-wide SNP genotypes for 398 of the 666 donors and used that subset as a discovery cohort. The later analysis used no new phenotypic data to find candidate immune exposures, relying instead on TCR beta sequences and their occurrence across donors. The number of typed donors differed by locus: 629-630 for A, B, C, DRB1 and DQB1; 522 for DQA1; 606 for DPA1; and roughly 470 for DPB1. Because of strong linkage in the cohort, five DR-DQ haplotypes were treated as single units for association and clustering. Among the approximately 400 genotyped donors, around 81% belonged to the genetic ancestry cluster associated with self-reported Caucasian donors. Every repertoire in the discovery cohort had been generated on one and the same sequencing platform. The study aimed to test whether signatures of past pathogen exposure could be identified by cataloging public T cell receptors. A separate validation cohort of roughly 110 different subjects was used in addition to the 666-subject first cohort. An earlier analysis of 587 of the donors used high-throughput TCR beta sequencing to judge whether each TCR beta V gene segment behaved as functional or pseudogenic. In a later analysis, previously published TCR beta repertoires from 670 or so donors were re-analyzed and high-resolution HLA genotyping was added so that TCR occurrence patterns could be studied. On average, 235,054 unique TCR beta nucleotide sequences were sequenced per donor among a few hundred genotyped donors of the cohort, with roughly 20% of those sequences being non-productive.

Reading the germline V gene gives CDR1 MDHEN and CDR2 SYDVKM. The CDR3 numbers 12 residues from cysteine through phenylalanine. Left in the record is the CDR3 DNA by itself, 36 bases read in frame from the first base. Trimming accounts for 6 bases at V and 7 bases at J, while the number of junction bases matched to no gene is 5. The cohort was made up of 666 healthy bone marrow donors. At the time of sampling, all cohort members were nominally healthy, though unrecorded immune exposures were likely present. The donor was CMV seronegative and was included in the group of hundreds of seronegative cohort members. A peripheral blood sample was provided by each donor, and peripheral blood mononuclear cells were used for TCR beta sequencing. Genomic DNA extraction from the blood cell samples was performed with the Qiagen DNeasy Blood Extraction Kit. To prepare the library, the immunoSEQ multiplex PCR assay was applied. The multiplex PCR relied on a mix of 60 forward primers for TCR Vbeta segments and 13 reverse primers for TCR Jbeta segments. The CDR3 region of rearranged TCR beta genes was amplified from genomic DNA by a multiplex PCR assay. On the Illumina HiSeq System, the amplified TCR beta libraries were sequenced as 87-base-pair reads. From the authors' description of their analysis: In a later analysis, 70 million to 95 million unique TCR beta chains were counted across the roughly 610 repertoires, and around 10 million of these chains were shared by at least two donors. Raw reads were error-corrected and collapsed into unique sequences with a nearest-neighbor algorithm that merged closely related sequences to remove PCR and sequencing errors. Alignment of CDR3 sequences to IMGT reference sequences was used to assign V, D and J gene segments. For a sequence to be retained, a match of at least six nucleotides was required to both a V gene segment and a J gene segment. Rearrangements were called productive when the CDR3 lacked stop codons and stayed in frame with V and J; all others were non-productive. Following IMGT convention, CDR3 was defined as the stretch from the second conserved V-encoded cysteine up to the conserved J-encoded phenylalanine. Sequences without an unambiguous match to a single V gene segment were excluded from the earlier analysis of approximately 600 of the donors. In an earlier analysis of 587 of the donors, V segments were called functional above 56.7% productive rearrangements and were called segregating when the between-donor standard deviation exceeded 5%. A statistical classification framework was built to diagnose cytomegalovirus status from the catalog of TCR beta chain sequences. In a later analysis, V and J genes were assigned by comparing TCR nucleotide sequences against IMGT/GENE-DB human TR gene sequences. In a later analysis, CDR3 sequences and most-parsimonious VDJ recombination scenarios were assigned using the TCRdist pipeline. In a later analysis, each TCR beta chain was defined by its CDR3 amino acid sequence together with its V-gene family, and reads lacking a unique V-gene family were excluded. A later analysis removed several hundred highly shared, low-generation-probability nucleotide sequences to deal with suspected cross-contamination and a sequencing artifact. For each public chain, a later analysis derived a clonal expansion index from normalized ranks of inferred template counts within each repertoire. A later analysis computed generation probabilities with a VDJ recombination model fitted to out-of-frame rearrangements, and checked the results against IGoR. In a later analysis, TCR-TCR, TCR-HLA and TCR-CMV co-occurrence was scored with hypergeometric tests, and a repertoire-size bias correction was applied to TCR pairs. In a later analysis, false discovery rates were estimated by permuting HLA or CMV assignments 20 times. In a later analysis, co-occurring TCRs were grouped with DBSCAN, and TCRdist sequence similarity was added when clustering was performed within HLA-allele-positive subsets. Repertoires with fewer than 30,000 or more than 120,000 public chains were left out of co-occurrence clustering, as were roughly five repertoires with anomalous nucleotide sharing. Sourced from immuneACCESS, this table was stored by TCRdb with only in-frame sequences that have V and J called. A share of the clones is absent; for the studies checked, an unresolved V gene accounts for under half, and the remainder has no known explanation. V and J calls and clone size are those listed in that table; D and trimming were worked out from the DNA. The table for this sample lists 140,000 or so clones; about 70% of them were counted only once. The ten most abundant clones make up 4% to 5.5% of the sample.

Study-level results and caveats: V-gene and J-gene trimming of TCR beta chains was associated with a missense DCLRE1C variant in a later genetic analysis, and the association was replicated in an independent cohort. A later analysis found that TCR association rates varied across HLA loci, with DRB1 alleles showing the most associated TCRs and HLA-C alleles the fewest. A group of highly shared sequence variants was considered likely to be a technical artifact of the sequencing pipeline. A further reported finding was that TCR beta sequences accurately predicted the HLA-A and HLA-B alleles for most subjects in the first cohort. For the cohort, immune exposure information was limited to CMV serostatus. The study listed 164 TCR beta chains as associated with cytomegalovirus. Roughly uniform sequencing depth across donors was assumed in presence/absence analyses, although this assumption may not hold. Correlated functional status among segregating V segments might be attributable to linkage disequilibrium, but an unknown experimental factor could not be ruled out. According to the authors, the approach could potentially be generalized to other disease states and immunological phenotypes. In vitro tests confirmed that a few of the cytomegalovirus-associated TCR beta chains recognize cytomegalovirus antigens. A later analysis associated 16,951 TCR beta sequences with specific HLA alleles at a false discovery rate of 0.05. A later analysis found that most CMV-associated TCR beta chains appeared HLA-restricted, with HLA associations seemingly driven largely by CMV exposure. The cohort was sequenced for TCR beta chains only, and without alpha or paired-chain data the features that could be detected were limited. Most TCR sequences were seen in very few donors, while some public TCRs were found in many individuals. Assigning TCR associations to individual alleles was difficult when HLA alleles, especially DR and DQ, strongly co-occurred. Because the 87-base-pair reads could not distinguish some IMGT-functional V segments, including TRBV6-2 and TRBV6-3, those segments were excluded. In a later analysis, HLA-associated TCR beta chains were found to be more clonally expanded and to have lower generation probabilities than equally common non-associated chains. According to a later analysis, parvovirus B19, influenza, CMV and Epstein-Barr virus appeared linked to several top co-occurrence clusters. According to a later genetic analysis, donors in an Asian-associated ancestry cluster had fewer N-insertions in productive TCRs than the approximately 670-donor mean. In an earlier analysis of about 600 of the donors, most TCR beta V segments appeared in productive rearrangements about 87% or about 30% of the time, broadly matching IMGT annotations. Because some donors lacked HLA typing at each locus, the association tests relied only on the typed subset. In both the original and validation cohorts, the classifier was reported to diagnose cytomegalovirus status with high specificity and sensitivity. Seventeen rarely observed V segments, including chromosome 9 orphons, were excluded from the earlier analysis of several hundred of the donors because counts were too low.

The chain employs TRBV28 and TRBJ1-1; 7 bases in the middle match TRBD1. This receptor was taken from a man aged 55 to 70 in good health and CMV-seronegative. Sequenced sample: PBMCs. The nucleotide sequence reads as follows: TGTGCCAGCAGAGTGACAGGGCTTGAAGCTTTCTTT. This translates into CASRVTGLEAFF.